The T cell receptor beta chain under discussion was sequenced for a study of identical twins. The donor group consisted entirely of healthy Caucasians. Regarding this clonotype: What it binds is not known.

The study, taken as a whole, reports: Less excess twin sharing appeared in beta out-of-frame sequences.

Germline V CDR1 and CDR2: MDHEN, SYDVKM. V trimming: 4 bases; J trimming: 4 bases; junction bases outside the gene matches: 6. The CDR3 has 14 amino acids. From the 5' RACE reads, TCRdb called clonotypes with MiXCR, one entry per CDR3 protein. The sample has 1.5 million to 2 million distinct CDR3 sequences, 25% to 35% seen once. This chain joins TRBV28 and TRBJ1-2, with TRBD1 matching over 7 bases. This sequence originates from a newborn girl in good health. Sequenced sample: cord blood. DNA for the CDR3: TGTGCCAGCAGTTCCACAGGGGCGGTCTATGGCTACACCTTC. As protein: CASSSTGAVYGYTF.